This TCR beta chain is from a study of T cells in Graves' hyperthyroidism and ophthalmopathy. Turning to the study itself: Peripheral blood collection took place at initial diagnosis, before any treatment.

Amplification targeted TCR beta CDR3 regions from RNA transcripts. HTBI primers were employed in a first-round RT-PCR of the TCR CDR3. TCRdb processed the multiplex PCR reads anew with MiXCR; each CDR3 protein has one entry. The sample has about 740,000 distinct CDR3 sequences, around 15% seen once. The count of this clonotype is one. Its antigen is not identified. The study, taken as a whole, reports: The model made its ophthalmopathy prediction, and onset followed a median approximately 6 months later.

Orbital computed tomography, thyroid ultrasound, serum thyroxine and TRAb, and clinical symptoms together informed the diagnoses. The CDR3 extends over 13 amino acids. From germline, CDR1 is SNHLY and CDR2 FYNNEI. V was clipped by 8 bases and J by 3 bases, with 14 bases between them. This sequence joins TRBV2 and TRBJ2-7, with D tentatively TRBD2 (6 bases). Sequencing was carried out using blood. The sequence was collected from a woman aged 18-29 years with Graves' hyperthyroidism. Written as DNA, the CDR3 is TGTGCCAGCGGAGGGGTTCCTCTCTACGAGCAGTACTTC. Its protein is CASGGVPLYEQYF.